This TCR beta chain was identified during a study of blood T cell repertoires in COVID-19. Looking at the study overall: Specimens from acute and convalescent COVID-19 originated in the United States, Italy and Spain. In each case, the material was cDNA or gDNA derived from T cells, B-cell-depleted T cells, or PBMCs.

Germline CDR1 is GTSNPN and CDR2 is SVGIG (reference sequence). This CDR3 has 12 amino acids. Trimming left V 1 base short and J 4 bases short, with 7 bases between. Under the authors' procedure: It was from reference gene primer amplification that nucleated cell counts were estimated. Produced via immunoSEQ multiplex PCR; TCRdb's table is partial and in-frame only. The V and J calls and clone size are taken from that table; D and trimming were inferred from the DNA. The table lists 230,000 or so clones, around 82% of them singletons, with about 3% in the top ten. This chain links TRBV30 with TRBJ1-2; D is uncertain. Sequenced material: PBMCs or T cells enriched from blood (not recorded which). The TCR originated in a man aged 50-59 years who had recovered from COVID-19. In DNA, the CDR3 is TGTGCCTGGAGTGGGGCAGCCTATGGCTACACCTTC. Translation: CAWSGAAYGYTF.